Below, 14 T cell receptor beta chains from the same sample are listed, as sequenced in a study of OX40 agonist ivuxolimab in advanced cancers. The library was obtained by the immunoSEQ multiplex PCR assay. Sourced from immuneACCESS, this table was stored by TCRdb with only in-frame sequences that have V and J called. A share of the clones is absent; for the studies checked, an unresolved V gene accounts for under half, and the remainder has no known explanation. A total of roughly 71,000 clones appear in this sample, 91% of them only once. The ten largest make up roughly 15% of the sample. Source: CD4+ or CD8+ T cells sorted from blood, taken in a trial of the OX40 agonist ivuxolimab. Receptors were obtained from an adult with an advanced solid tumor such as melanoma, head and neck, liver or kidney cancer.

This chain uses TRBV10-3 with TRBJ2-1, with D perhaps matching TRBD2 (5 bases). V was clipped by 0 bases and J by 0 bases, with 6 bases between them. Germline-derived CDR1 and CDR2 are ENHRY and SYGVKD. This CDR3 comprises 15 residues. CDR3: CAISESSGSYNEQFF. The CDR3, as DNA: TGTGCCATCAGTGAGTCAAGCGGCTCCTACAATGAGCAGTTCTTC.

The chain has TRBV19 and TRBJ1-5, with D hard to call. Per the germline V gene, CDR1 is LNHDA and CDR2 is SQIVND (reference sequence). The CDR3 runs to 13 residues. V lost 4 bases and J lost 1, with 5 bases in between. The CDR3 DNA sequence: TGTGCCAGTAGTACGGACAGCAATCAGCCCCAGCATTTT. Protein sequence: CASSTDSNQPQHF.

The V and J genes are TRBV5-4 and TRBJ2-7, with D possibly TRBD2 on 6 matching bases. The V end was cut by 4 bases, the J end by 3 bases, with 17 bases between. This CDR3 is 15 amino acids long. Per the germline V gene, CDR1 is SGHNT and CDR2 is YYREEE (reference sequence). The CDR3 loop is CASSTSKEEGYEQYF. Here the CDR3 DNA reads TGTGCCAGCAGCACAAGCAAGGAGGAGGGCTACGAGCAGTACTTC.

This clone has just one count. The gene calls are TRBV7-6 and TRBJ2-7, with D maybe TRBD1 (5 bases). The V end was cut by 1 base, the J end by 2 bases, with 12 bases between. CDR3 size: 15 residues. Germline assignment: CDR1 SGHVS and CDR2 FNYEAQ. The CDR3 protein is CASSLGPDSTYEQYF. CDR3 nucleotides: TGTGCCAGCAGCTTAGGTCCCGACAGTACCTACGAGCAGTACTTC.

The CDR3 DNA reads as TGTGCCAGCAGTTTAGAGGGGACTAGCGGTTACTCCCGAGCGAACACCGGGGAGCTGTTTTTT. Translated: CASSLEGTSGYSRANTGELFF. This sequence joins TRBV27 and TRBJ2-2; 11 nucleotides line up with TRBD2. The J segment lost 0 bases and the V segment lost 2 bases, leaving 14 bases of the junction unmatched. The CDR3 has 21 amino acids. Germline CDR1 and CDR2: MNHEY and SMNVEV (reference sequence).

The V gene is TRBV7-8, the J gene TRBJ1-1, with D perhaps matching TRBD1 (6 bases). The CDR3 covers 21 residues. Germline assignment: CDR1 SGHVS and CDR2 FQNEAQ. V lost 3 bases and J 9 bases, leaving 38 bases between the germline ends. The CDR3 DNA reads TGTGCCAGCAGCTTTGCAAACAGATTACCAATTGATCGGGGGCGCCCCCTAAAAGCTTTCTTT. It specifies CASSFANRLPIDRGRPLKAFF.

This chain links TRBV6-5 with TRBJ2-1, with 7 bases aligning to TRBD2. With 1 base clipped from V and 7 bases from J, the junction kept 7 bases outside the gene matches. The V gene's germline CDR1 is MNHEY and CDR2 SVGAGI. This CDR3 spans 15 amino acids. CDR3 coding DNA: TGTGCCAGCAGTTACTGGGGCGGGAGTCCTAATGAGCAGTTCTTC. Its protein product is CASSYWGGSPNEQFF.

In this sample, this clone turned up a few times. The chain employs TRBV9 and TRBJ1-3; 7 positions match TRBD1. The germline CDR1 and CDR2 sequences are SGDLS and YYNGEE. V shed 4 bases, J shed 7 bases, and the junction held 14 bases outside the gene matches. This CDR3 contains 16 residues. The CDR3 bases are TGTGCCAGCAGCCAAGAAGACAGGGTTGCGTTGAACACCATATATTTT. Protein sequence: CASSQEDRVALNTIYF.

This chain links TRBV5-1 with TRBJ2-7; D uncertain. CDR3 length equals 11 residues. V dropped 4 bases and J dropped 1 base, with 3 bases sitting between them. Germline V gene sequence: CDR1 SGHRS, CDR2 YFSETQ. CDR3 amino acids: CASSASYEQYF. Written as DNA, the CDR3 is TGCGCCAGCAGCGCATCCTACGAGCAGTACTTC.

The chain carries TRBV6-5 and TRBJ1-5; the D is unclear. Germline V lookup: CDR1 MNHEY, CDR2 SVGAGI. This CDR3 spans 15 amino acids. V was clipped by 1 base and J by 0 bases, with 7 bases between them. CDR3 region: CASSYLANSNQPQHF. The CDR3 coding sequence is TGTGCCAGCAGTTACTTGGCGAATAGCAATCAGCCCCAGCATTTT.

The V and J genes are TRBV2 and TRBJ2-3; TRBD2 matches at 9 bases. This CDR3 spans 15 amino acids. Germline CDR1 is SNHLY and CDR2 is FYNNEI. With 7 bases clipped from V and 4 bases from J, the junction kept 9 bases outside the gene matches. The CDR3: CASIMVAGVADTQYF. The CDR3 DNA follows: TGTGCCAGCATCATGGTAGCGGGAGTTGCAGATACGCAGTATTTT.

The J gene is TRBJ2-3, the V gene TRBV28; weak D call: TRBD2 (6 bases). V was trimmed by 1 base and J by 4 bases, leaving 9 bases between them. The CDR3 loop spans 14 amino acids. Germline V gene data show CDR1 as MDHEN and CDR2 as SYDVKM. For the CDR3, the DNA is TGTGCCAGCAGTTTATTTGGGGAGGCAGATACGCAGTATTTT. It translates to CASSLFGEADTQYF.

The chain is built from TRBV9 and TRBJ2-5; 8 bases map to TRBD1. CDR3 length: 14 residues. Trimming took 1 base from V and 5 from J; bases not matched to a gene: 4. CDR1 and CDR2 from the germline V gene are SGDLS and YYNGEE. CDR3 in amino acids: CASSVQGAAETQYF. In DNA form, the CDR3 reads TGTGCCAGCAGCGTACAGGGGGCGGCGGAGACCCAGTACTTC. The variable domain in full, completed from reference TRBV9 and TRBJ2-5, reads DSGVTQTPKHLITATGQRVTLRCSPRSGDLSVYWYQQSLDQGLQFLIQYYNGEERAKGNILERFSAQQFPDLHSELNLSSLELGDSALYFCASSVQGAAETQYFGPGTRLLVL.

The V call is TRBV28, the J call TRBJ2-1, with TRBD2 matching 12 bases. V shed 4 bases, J shed 2 bases, and the junction held 3 bases outside the gene matches. The length of the CDR3 is 16 residues. The V gene's germline CDR1 is MDHEN and CDR2 SYDVKM. The chain's CDR3 is CASSSWTSGTYNEQFF. DNA for the CDR3: TGTGCCAGCAGTTCGTGGACTAGCGGGACCTACAATGAGCAGTTCTTC.